This T cell receptor (beta chain) was recorded in a study of regulatory T cells in long-lasting Graves disease (dated by TCRdb to the early 2020s). Broadly, across the study: In the newly diagnosed Graves' disease group, patients had been taking antithyroid drugs for less than 3 months. Persistent Graves' disease patients were compared with newly diagnosed Graves' disease patients by peripheral blood TCR sequencing and RNA sequencing. A total of roughly 35 samples underwent TCR sequencing: about 13 from persistent and roughly 20 from newly diagnosed Graves' disease patients. The study was registered as a clinical trial and conducted in China.

Here is what the overall study found, with its caveats: The authors noted that the small sample size was a limitation that may lower accuracy. More public clonotypes were shared among persistent patients (under 3,000) than among newly diagnosed patients (roughly 1,000). Persistent Graves' disease patients showed lower TCR Shannon entropy and fewer highly expanded clones than newly diagnosed patients, suggesting clonal expansion. TRBV28, TRBJ1-2 and TRBJ2-5 were preferentially used in persistent disease, while TRBV20-1 and TRBJ2-1 were favored in newly diagnosed disease. Sequencing and analysis were restricted to the TCR beta chain. Peripheral blood alone was examined, since thyroid tissue, which constituted the primary lesion, could not be accessed.

V is cut back by 4 bases and J by 7 bases, with 15 bases in the junction unmatched. Measured from the cysteine to the phenylalanine, the CDR3 is 16 residues long. CDR3 DNA is the only sequence kept; it has 48 bases, read in frame from the first base. CDR1 and CDR2 were assigned from the germline V gene (reference sequence) as SEHNR and FQNEAQ. The time point label, as the study defines it: newly diagnosed GD, antithyroid drugs for less than 3 months. For both TCR sequencing and RNA sequencing, RNA was extracted from PBMCs in TRIzol. The diagnosis of Graves' disease was made according to American Thyroid Association guidelines. Patients for the study were recruited at an endocrinology department in Xi'an, China. Each patient gave 7 to 9.5 milliliters of peripheral blood, collected in an EDTA anticoagulant tube. Ficoll Paque Plus density gradient separation was used to isolate PBMCs, and no further T cell sorting was performed. An Agilent 2100 Bioanalyzer and agarose gel were used to check RNA quality, while a NanoDrop 2000 measured RNA concentration.

This clonotype came up many times. There is no known antigen for this receptor. No much larger clone is present one base from it, and per-base qualities are unavailable. Library prep was done by multiplex PCR. For sequencing, an Illumina HiSeq 4000 was employed. CDR3 regions were amplified by Arm-PCR with iRepertoire HTBI primers to construct TCR beta libraries. Before sequencing, the PCR products underwent gel purification. In the authors' own workflow: Gene usage analysis of CDR3 amino acid clonotypes used the approximately 62 TRBV and about 14 TRBJ segments found across samples. COPE and FqMerger were used to merge the filtered high-quality paired reads into contigs. BLAST was used to align contigs to the IMGT TRBV, TRBD and TRBJ reference genes, and CDR3 was defined following IMGT. Any clonotype with a frequency above 0.1% was classified as a highly expanded clone. Shannon entropy served as the measure of repertoire diversity, while the Gini coefficient captured V-J evenness. A clonotype was considered public if more than one individual shared it. TCRdb applied fastp at Q25 and MiXCR to the public reads, then kept only in-frame beta chains. Identical CDR3 proteins give one entry, which carries the most common genes and DNA. TCRdb assigned the V and J calls; the authors' analysis was not used. This sample has 400,000 to 450,000 distinct CDR3 sequences in its table, and more than 12% of those were observed once. In total, the top ten clones hold 16% of the sample.

The same data also went into a second study, on T cells in Graves' hyperthyroidism and ophthalmopathy. As described in the second report: A patient counted as having stable Graves' hyperthyroidism if no progression to ophthalmopathy occurred over 18 months of follow-up. The hyperthyroidism patients were between 18 and 65 years old and newly diagnosed, with a disease duration of less than 2 months. Exclusion was applied to patients with uncontrolled infections, other autoimmune diseases, pregnancy or lactation. Clinical symptoms, serum thyroxine and TRAb, thyroid ultrasound, and orbital computed tomography formed the basis for the diagnoses. The first round of RT-PCR for the TCR CDR3 was performed with the HTBI primer set and the Qiagen OneStep RT-PCR kit. Blood samples also contained most of the expanded thyroid clonotypes (frequency above 0.001), which suggests that blood repertoires may reflect thyroid immune responses. A model built on a 13 V-J signature distinguished ophthalmopathy from stable hyperthyroidism, reaching around 90% sensitivity and 81.08% specificity in cross-validation and 80%/75% in testing. During validation, the model predicted progression to ophthalmopathy a median of approximately 7 months ahead of onset, with approximately 70% sensitivity and about 75% specificity. To identify TCR V-J signatures that set the groups apart, the researchers used a discovery cohort of 95 to 100 patients, made up of 43 with Graves' ophthalmopathy and around 58 with stable Graves' hyperthyroidism. Prospective prediction of ophthalmopathy was tested in an independent validation cohort consisting of roughly 19 hyperthyroidism patients and around 17 patients who later progressed to ophthalmopathy. For training and testing, the 95 to 100 patients in the discovery cohort were randomly divided in a 7:3 ratio. In addition, the study compared T-cell repertoires in thyroid tissue and in blood from six Graves' hyperthyroidism patients. Following sampling, methimazole starting at 30 mg daily was given to hyperthyroidism patients, and high-dose intravenous methylprednisolone was given to ophthalmopathy patients. A second multiplex PCR round built the libraries, followed by size selection and purification. Paired-end sequencing of the libraries was performed with 100 bp reads on an Illumina HiSeq2000. SOAPnuke was used to process the raw data, with reads discarded if the reads contained adapters or uncalled bases, had a mean Phred below 15, or lacked an exact constant-primer or identifier match. COPE v1.2.5 was used to merge the high-quality paired reads, and each unique nucleotide sequence was defined as a clonotype. MiTCR v1.1 was used to align clonotypes to the IMGT TRBV, TRBD and TRBJ reference segments. Only V-J combinations with frequency above 0.0001, covering approximately 99% of repertoires, were analysed. The TCS score was defined as the ratio of F50 (clonal expansion) to E x V (chaos), calculated using BLOSUM62-based TCRdist between CDR3 peptides within each V-J. Welch's t-statistics and random forest reduced just over 500 V-J features to around 14, which were used in a naive Bayes classifier (R e1071). No statistical method was used to fix the sample size in advance, and group allocation was not hidden from the investigators. TCR Vbeta CDR3 sequencing of 130 to 150 peripheral blood samples (about 45 ophthalmopathy, about 74 hyperthyroidism and approximately 17 progressor patients) is reported in the paper.

The sequence joins TRBV7-9 to TRBJ2-7; TRBD2 matches 8 bases in the middle. This receptor was taken from a woman aged 25 to 39 with Graves disease. Donor details come from another sample of the same person, matched by shared clones. Specimen: peripheral blood mononuclear cells (PBMCs), collected at new diagnosis, from a patient treated with antithyroid drugs. The nucleotides read TGTGCCAGCAGCTCACCGGGGGGGGGCCCACCGGGGGAGCAGTACTTC. This codes for CASSSPGGGPPGEQYF.